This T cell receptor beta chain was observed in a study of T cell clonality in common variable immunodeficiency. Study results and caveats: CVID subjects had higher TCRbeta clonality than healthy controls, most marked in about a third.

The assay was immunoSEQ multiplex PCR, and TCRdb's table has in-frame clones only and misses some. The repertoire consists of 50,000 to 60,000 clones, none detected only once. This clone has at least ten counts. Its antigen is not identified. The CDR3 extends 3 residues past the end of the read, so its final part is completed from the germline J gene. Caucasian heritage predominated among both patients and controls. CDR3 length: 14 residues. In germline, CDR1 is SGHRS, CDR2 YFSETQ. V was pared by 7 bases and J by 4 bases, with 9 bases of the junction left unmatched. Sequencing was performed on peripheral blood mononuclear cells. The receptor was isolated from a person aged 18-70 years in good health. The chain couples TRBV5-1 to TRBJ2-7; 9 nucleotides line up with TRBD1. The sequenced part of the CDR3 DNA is TGCGCCAGCGGGTCGGGACAGGGACTTTACGAG. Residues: CASGSGQGLYE. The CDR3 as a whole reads CASGSGQGLYEQYF.